The TCR beta chain under discussion was sequenced for a study of cytomegalovirus exposure and HLA in healthy donors. General observations from the study: In a later analysis, compared with equally common non-associated chains, HLA-associated beta chains were more expanded. The sole available immune exposure information was CMV serostatus.

The PCR contained 60 Vbeta and 13 Jbeta primers. The table came from immunoSEQ multiplex PCR; TCRdb's copy has only in-frame clones and leaves some out. The sample's table shows under 200,000 clones. A remark on this clone: As yet, its antigen is unknown.

The donors were healthy bone marrow donors. The TCR sequence derives from a woman aged 18-35 years in good health and CMV-seropositive. Sequencing was performed on PBMCs.

CDR3 amino acids: CASSPSSSYNEQFF. As DNA, the CDR3 is TGTGCCAGCAGCCCGTCCAGCTCCTACAATGAGCAGTTCTTC. V gene TRBV7-7 combines with J gene TRBJ2-1; D not certain. Trimming took 5 bases from V and 0 from J, leaving 8 bases between them. CDR3 size: 14 residues. Germline V gene data show CDR1 as SSHAT and CDR2 as FNYEAQ (reference sequence). Looking up the rest from reference TRBV7-7 and TRBJ2-1 gives the full variable domain: GAGVSQSPRYKVTKRGQDVTLRCDPISSHATLYWYQQALGQGPEFLTYFNYEAQPDKSGLPSDRFSAERPEGSISTLTIQRTEQRDSAMYRCASSPSSSYNEQFFGPGTRLTVL.